This T cell receptor (beta chain) comes out of a study of blood T cell repertoires in COVID-19. TCRdb's copy holds only in-frame clones and misses some; the assay was immunoSEQ multiplex PCR. The data show approximately 100,000 clones, 84% seen once. Trimming removed 2 bases from V and 0 bases from J, with 11 bases in between. CDR3 length equals 16 residues. Germline V gene sequence: CDR1 MNHNS, CDR2 SASEGT. The V gene is TRBV6-1, the J gene TRBJ1-3; D remains unclear. Specimen: peripheral blood. The TCR originated in an older woman with acute or convalescent COVID-19. The CDR3 DNA follows: TGTGCCAGCAGTGAATTGTTAGCAGACTCTGGAAACACCATATATTTT. Amino acid sequence: CASSELLADSGNTIYF.